These T cell receptor beta chains were read from a single sample in a study of cytomegalovirus exposure and HLA in healthy donors. Profiled with immunoSEQ multiplex PCR; TCRdb holds only in-frame clones, not every one. The specimen's table records under 100,000 clones. Sequenced input: PBMCs. The receptors here all came from a man aged 25-40 years in good health and CMV-seronegative. CDR3s include the opening cysteine and the closing phenylalanine or tryptophan. The D gene is left open where the match is weak.

d_gene,v_gene,j_gene,CDR3aa,CDR3nt
-,TRBV6-5,TRBJ1-5,CASSHRVSNQPQHF,TGTGCCAGCAGCCACAGGGTTAGCAATCAGCCCCAGCATTTT
-,TRBV18,TRBJ2-6,CASSAFRIKGSGANVLTF,TGTGCCAGCTCAGCATTCAGAATCAAGGGGTCTGGGGCCAACGTCCTGACTTTC
TRBD1,TRBV7-9,TRBJ2-5,CASSLAPGQGEETQYF,TGTGCCAGCAGCTTAGCCCCGGGACAGGGAGAGGAGACCCAGTACTTC
TRBD1,TRBV4-1,TRBJ1-3,CASSRQGLSGNTIYF,TGCGCCAGCAGCAGACAGGGTCTATCTGGAAACACCATATATTTT
-,TRBV19,TRBJ2-2,CASSIHRTIPGGELFF,TGTGCCAGTAGTATCCACCGGACTATTCCTGGCGGGGAGCTGTTTTTT
-,TRBV2,TRBJ2-3,CASSDLRFGTDTQYF,TGTGCCAGCAGTGATTTGCGTTTCGGCACAGATACGCAGTATTTT
-,TRBV5-1,TRBJ2-5,CASSLGGGETQYF,TGCGCCAGCAGCTTGGGGGGCGGAGAGACCCAGTACTTC
-,TRBV7-9,TRBJ1-1,CASSLEGLDTEAFF,TGTGCCAGCAGCTTAGAGGGGTTAGACACTGAAGCTTTCTTT
-,TRBV11-2,TRBJ2-2,CASSLVGANLLRELFF,TGTGCCAGCAGCTTAGTGGGGGCTAACCTCCTCAGAGAGCTGTTTTTT
TRBD1,TRBV10-3,TRBJ1-1,CASSKQGIENTEAFF,TGTGCCAGCAGCAAACAGGGGATTGAGAACACTGAAGCTTTCTTT
-,TRBV25-1,TRBJ2-2,CASSDLVQETGELFF,TGTGCCAGCAGTGACCTTGTACAGGAAACCGGGGAGCTGTTTTTT
-,TRBV4-1,TRBJ1-1,CASSQSQGYTEAFF,TGCGCCAGCAGCCAAAGCCAGGGATACACTGAAGCTTTCTTT
TRBD1,TRBV5-1,TRBJ2-7,CASSSRTGMDEQYF,TGCGCCAGCAGCTCACGGACAGGGATGGATGAGCAGTACTTC
-,TRBV10-3,TRBJ1-2,CAISEYGLYGYTF,TGTGCCATCAGTGAGTACGGACTCTATGGCTACACCTTC
-,TRBV6-1,TRBJ1-4,CASSEARGIYQNEKLFF,TGTGCCAGCAGTGAAGCGCGGGGTATATATCAAAATGAAAAACTGTTTTTT
-,TRBV4-3,TRBJ1-1,CASSQYMGQLGTEAFF,TGCGCCAGCAGCCAGTACATGGGACAACTGGGGACTGAAGCTTTCTTT
-,TRBV12-1,TRBJ2-4,CASRAFVSPAKNIQYF,TGTGCCAGCCGAGCTTTCGTATCCCCAGCCAAAAACATTCAGTACTTC
TRBD1,TRBV18,TRBJ1-4,CASSPPSLTGARRTNEKLFF,TGTGCCAGCTCACCACCGTCCTTGACAGGGGCGAGAAGGACTAATGAAAAACTGTTTTTT
TRBD1,TRBV23-1,TRBJ1-2,CASRPGTRQGKNYGYTF,TGCGCCAGCAGACCAGGTACTCGACAGGGGAAAAACTATGGCTACACCTTC
-,TRBV6-4,TRBJ2-2,CASSDGEDTGELFF,TGTGCCAGCAGTGACGGGGAGGACACCGGGGAGCTGTTTTTT
TRBD1,TRBV2,TRBJ1-1,CASSETGKAFF,TGTGCCAGCAGTGAGACAGGGAAAGCTTTCTTT
-,TRBV6-6,TRBJ1-2,CASSLQGGTNYGYTF,TGTGCCAGCAGCCTCCAAGGGGGAACTAACTATGGCTACACCTTC
TRBD2,TRBV14,TRBJ2-5,CASSRPSGRIKTQYF,TGTGCCAGCAGCAGACCTAGCGGGAGGATTAAGACCCAGTACTTC
TRBD1,TRBV7-9,TRBJ1-4,CASSLGTGEKLFF,TGTGCCAGCAGCTTAGGGACAGGTGAAAAACTGTTTTTT
-,TRBV29-1,TRBJ2-1,CSVQGDYNEQFF,TGCAGCGTTCAAGGAGATTACAATGAGCAGTTCTTC
-,TRBV19,TRBJ1-4,CASSIRGRELFF,TGTGCCAGTAGTATAAGGGGGAGAGAACTGTTTTTT
-,TRBV4-3,TRBJ2-1,CASSQGRGNEQFF,TGCGCCAGCAGCCAAGGCCGGGGGAACGAGCAGTTCTTC
-,TRBV5-6,TRBJ2-6,CASSLDPVASGANVLTF,TGTGCCAGCAGCTTGGACCCAGTCGCCTCTGGGGCCAACGTCCTGACTTTC
-,TRBV2,TRBJ1-1,CASSPTGLLGNTEAFF,TGTGCCAGCAGTCCAACAGGGCTTCTTGGGAACACTGAAGCTTTCTTT
TRBD2,TRBV7-3,TRBJ2-7,CASSPVLAGGLDEQYF,TGTGCCAGCAGCCCCGTTTTAGCGGGAGGGCTGGACGAGCAGTACTTC